This T cell receptor beta chain was captured by sequencing in a study of T cell changes during pregnancy in multiple sclerosis (dated by TCRdb to about 2019). Study-wide context: In women with multiple sclerosis, the researchers looked at how the T cell repertoire shifted as pregnancy progressed.

The method behind the library was the immunoSEQ multiplex PCR assay. Here the immuneACCESS table is served through TCRdb, limited to in-frame sequences with V and J called. Missing clones are a known gap in these copies; in checked studies unresolved V genes cover under half, and the rest lacks a known reason. The sample data list fewer than 50,000 clones, and about 91% of these were observed just once. The top ten clones comprise about a tenth of the sample. The germline V gene specifies SGHVS as CDR1 and FQNEAQ as CDR2. V is clipped by 5 bases and J by 2 bases, and the sequence between their germline boundaries is 9 bases long. The CDR3 runs 14 residues from the cysteine to the phenylalanine. The kept DNA is CDR3 alone, 42 bases in frame from the first base. Of note for this clone: Its antigen is unknown. No much larger clone exists at a distance of one base, and base qualities are not known.

The chain joins TRBV7-8 to TRBJ2-2; TRBD1 is a weak D gene call, 5 bases matching. The material sequenced was CD8+ T cells from peripheral blood mononuclear cells, taken after pregnancy. The sequence was collected from a female donor with multiple sclerosis, enrolled in a pregnancy study. The nucleotide sequence reads as follows: TGTGCCAGCAGCGTCCAGGGTAACACCGGGGAGCTGTTTTTT. Its protein is CASSVQGNTGELFF.